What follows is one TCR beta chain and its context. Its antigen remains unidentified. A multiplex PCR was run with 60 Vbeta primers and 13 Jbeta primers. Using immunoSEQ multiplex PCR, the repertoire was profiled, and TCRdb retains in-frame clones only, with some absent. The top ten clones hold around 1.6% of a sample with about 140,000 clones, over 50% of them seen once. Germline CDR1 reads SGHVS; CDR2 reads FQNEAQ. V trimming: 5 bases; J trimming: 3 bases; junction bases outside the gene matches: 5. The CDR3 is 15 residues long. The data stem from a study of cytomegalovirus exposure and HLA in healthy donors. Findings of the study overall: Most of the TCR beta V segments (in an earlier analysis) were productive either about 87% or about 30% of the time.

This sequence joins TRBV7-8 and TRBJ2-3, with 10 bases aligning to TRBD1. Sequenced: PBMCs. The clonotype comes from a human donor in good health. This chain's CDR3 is CASSLDRGRTDTQYF. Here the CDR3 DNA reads TGTGCCAGCAGCCTTGACAGGGGGCGGACAGATACGCAGTATTTT. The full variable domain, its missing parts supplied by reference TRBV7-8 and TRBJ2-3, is GAGVSQSPRYKVAKRGQDVALRCDPISGHVSLFWYQQALGQGPEFLTYFQNEAQLDKSGLPSDRFFAERPEGSVSTLKIQRTQQEDSAVYLCASSLDRGRTDTQYFGPGTRLTVL.